The clone carrying this TCR beta chain was recorded only once. Antigen: not known. The table came from immunoSEQ multiplex PCR; TCRdb's copy has only in-frame clones and leaves some out. The sample carries roughly 15,000 clones, roughly two thirds recorded once. Patients had newly diagnosed, untreated stage II-IVA oral cavity squamous cell carcinoma. Analysis of PBMCs was direct, with no culture step. These data originate in a study of neoadjuvant anti-PD-1 for oral cavity cancer. Overall study: Nivolumab at 3 mg/kg was mostly given biweekly, three to four doses, pre-surgery. Points from the study as a whole: Post-nivolumab, blood T cell clonality was significantly elevated in non-responders.

Deletions cut 1 base from V and 7 bases from J, with 10 bases between. This CDR3 spans 14 amino acids. Germline CDR1 and CDR2: SGHVS and FNYEAQ. The chain carries TRBV7-6 and TRBJ1-4; no clear D gene. The receptor was isolated from a person aged 40-85 years with oral cavity squamous cell carcinoma. The sample consisted of PBMCs, taken before nivolumab (anti-PD-1) treatment. CDR3 amino acids: CASSLGGRAEKLFF. Written as DNA, the CDR3 is TGTGCCAGCAGCTTAGGTGGAAGGGCTGAAAAACTGTTTTTT.